What follows describes a single T cell receptor (beta chain). These data originate in a study of STAT5B mutations in CD4+ large granular lymphocyte leukemia. The germline V gene has CDR1 SGHTA and CDR2 FQGNSA. The V gene end was trimmed by 3 bases and the J gene end by 15 bases; junction bases not matched to a gene: 6. CDR3 length equals 13 residues. Only in-frame clones appear in the TCRdb table, and some are missing; sequencing was by immunoSEQ multiplex PCR. The profile covers over 35,000 clones, with 70% to 85% appearing a single time and 0.35% taken by the ten largest. The V gene is TRBV7-2, the J gene TRBJ2-1, with 12 bases aligning to TRBD2. This clonotype originated in a human donor in good health. The specimen sequenced was CD4+ T cells from blood buffy coats. The CDR3 nucleotides read TGTGCCAGCAGCTTGGGACTAGCGGGCGCCCCGTTCTTC. Protein product: CASSLGLAGAPFF.